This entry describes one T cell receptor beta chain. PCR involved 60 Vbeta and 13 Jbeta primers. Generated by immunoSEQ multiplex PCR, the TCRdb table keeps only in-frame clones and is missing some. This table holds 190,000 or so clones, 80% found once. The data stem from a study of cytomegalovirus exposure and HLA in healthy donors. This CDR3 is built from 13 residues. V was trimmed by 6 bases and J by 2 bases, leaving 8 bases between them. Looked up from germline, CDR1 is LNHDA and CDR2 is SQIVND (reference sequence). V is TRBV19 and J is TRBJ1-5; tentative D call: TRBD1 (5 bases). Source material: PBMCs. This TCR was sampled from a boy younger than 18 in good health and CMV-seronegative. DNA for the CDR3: TGTGCCAGTAGCGCACAGGGCAATCAGCCCCAGCATTTT. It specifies CASSAQGNQPQHF.